Sequencing of this T cell receptor (beta chain) was carried out in a study of identical twins. Study conclusions and caveats: Weaker excess twin sharing was seen among beta out-of-frame sequences. Out-of-frame alpha sequences shared by twins showed excess low generation probability.

In regard to this clonotype: Its antigen remains unknown.

MiXCR, applied by TCRdb to the 5' RACE reads, yields one record per CDR3 protein. The sample has under 350,000 distinct CDR3 sequences, more than 8% seen once; the top ten hold 5.5% to 9%. The CDR3 totals 16 residues. The V and J ends lost 6 bases and 4 bases respectively, with 18 bases between them. Germline lookup yields CDR1 SNHLY and CDR2 FYNNEI. The data were also submitted as part of a second study, on yellow fever vaccine responses in identical twins.

The chain links TRBV2 to TRBJ1-4; D is perhaps TRBD1 (6 bases). The clonotype comes from a young woman in good health. Sequencing used CD8+ T cells sorted from blood. CDR3 nucleotide sequence: TGTGCCAGCAGGAAACTTACAGGGATAGATAATGAAAAACTGTTTTTT. This gives the protein CASRKLTGIDNEKLFF.